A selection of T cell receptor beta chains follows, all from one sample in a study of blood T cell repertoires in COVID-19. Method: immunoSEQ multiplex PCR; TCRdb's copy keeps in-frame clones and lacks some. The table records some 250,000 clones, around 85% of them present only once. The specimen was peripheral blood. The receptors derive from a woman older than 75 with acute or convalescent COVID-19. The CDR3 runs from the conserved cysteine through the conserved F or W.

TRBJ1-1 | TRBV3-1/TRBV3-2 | CASSPWTASNTEAFF
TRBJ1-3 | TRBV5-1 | CASSSRGSMTGNTIYF
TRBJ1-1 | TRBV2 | CASCSQGAGGTEAFF
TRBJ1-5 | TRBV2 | CASMGTVGNQPQHF
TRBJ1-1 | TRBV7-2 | CASSLRDFWNTEAFF
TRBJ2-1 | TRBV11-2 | CASSLAGTAVGEQFF
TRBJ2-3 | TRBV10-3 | CAISYSGTSGDNTQYF
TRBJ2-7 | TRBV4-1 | CASSQDNRAAYEQYF
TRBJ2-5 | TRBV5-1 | CASSPGTGAAQETQYF
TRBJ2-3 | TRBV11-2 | CASSPSTDTQYF
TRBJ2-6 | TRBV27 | CATQYSGANVLTF
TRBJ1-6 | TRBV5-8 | CASSSSGLINSPLHF
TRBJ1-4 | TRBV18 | CASSPRDLPNEKLFF
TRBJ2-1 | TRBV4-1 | CASSQGAYGTSGYNEQFF
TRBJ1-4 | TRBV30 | CAYQRDRASEKLFF
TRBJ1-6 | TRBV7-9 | CASSSSSSGSYNSPLHF
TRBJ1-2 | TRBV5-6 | CASSFAGNRVGGYTF
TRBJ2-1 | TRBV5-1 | CASSLGGARSYNEQFF
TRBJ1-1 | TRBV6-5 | CASFNGYAEAFF
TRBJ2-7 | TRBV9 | CASSRGATGTSSAGEQYF
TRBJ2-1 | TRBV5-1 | CASSPDTSGAHNEQFF
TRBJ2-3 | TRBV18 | CASSPWLAGVPDTQYF
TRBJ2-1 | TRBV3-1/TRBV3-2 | CASSQDGARAGEQFF
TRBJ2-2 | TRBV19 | CASSILQGHTGELFF
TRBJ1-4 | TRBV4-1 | CASSHTIETGMGKLFF
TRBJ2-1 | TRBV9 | CASSAEERDTGNEQFF
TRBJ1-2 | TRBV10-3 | CAISGSGSPGDYTF
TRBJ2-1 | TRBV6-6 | CASSRSGGGYNEQFF
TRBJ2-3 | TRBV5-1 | CASSLGLAEDTQYF
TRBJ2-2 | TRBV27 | CASRFARGDLGTGELFF
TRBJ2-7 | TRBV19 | CASSIRRTGGPSEQYF
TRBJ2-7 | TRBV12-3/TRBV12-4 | CASSFRGVYEQYF
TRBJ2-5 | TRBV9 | CASSVGQEIETQYF
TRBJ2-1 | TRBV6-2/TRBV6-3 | CASSYEQARISYNEQFF
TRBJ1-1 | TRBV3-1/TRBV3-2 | CASSSKTGGTEAFF
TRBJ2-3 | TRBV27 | CASSSGLHTDTQYF
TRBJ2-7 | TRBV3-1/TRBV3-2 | CASSQVWFSSYEQYF
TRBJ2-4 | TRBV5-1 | CASSLGQGGNIQYF
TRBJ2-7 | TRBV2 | CASSPRRGSEQYF
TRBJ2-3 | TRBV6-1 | CASSEMGPNLADTQYF